This T cell receptor beta chain was retrieved from a study of Graves' ophthalmopathy and Graves' hyperthyroidism. Amplifying from RNA transcripts, the study obtained TCR beta CDR3 regions. The first round was an RT-PCR with HTBI primers, and the second round was a multiplex PCR. TCRdb reanalysed the multiplex PCR reads using MiXCR and keeps one entry per CDR3 protein. The table records hundreds of thousands of distinct CDR3 sequences, about a fifth of them present only once. The clonotype was recovered from a woman aged 18-35 years with stable Graves' hyperthyroidism. Some clones in this sample may be carry-over from other donors' samples. Sequencing was performed on peripheral blood.

CDR3 residues: CATQQGIAYSYEQYF. The CDR3 DNA sequence: TGTGCCACCCAGCAGGGAATAGCGTACTCCTACGAGCAGTACTTC. This chain joins TRBV2 and TRBJ2-7, with D perhaps given as TRBD1 or TRBD2 (5 bases each). V was trimmed by 10 bases and J by 0 bases, leaving 19 bases between them. The CDR3 has 15 residues. CDR1 and CDR2 from the germline V gene are SNHLY and FYNNEI. Together with reference TRBV2 and TRBJ2-7, the CDR3 gives the full variable domain: EPEVTQTPSHQVTQMGQEVILRCVPISNHLYFYWYRQILGQKVEFLVSFYNNEISEKSEIFDDQFSVERPDGSNFTLKIRSTKLEDSAMYFCATQQGIAYSYEQYFGPGTRLTVT.